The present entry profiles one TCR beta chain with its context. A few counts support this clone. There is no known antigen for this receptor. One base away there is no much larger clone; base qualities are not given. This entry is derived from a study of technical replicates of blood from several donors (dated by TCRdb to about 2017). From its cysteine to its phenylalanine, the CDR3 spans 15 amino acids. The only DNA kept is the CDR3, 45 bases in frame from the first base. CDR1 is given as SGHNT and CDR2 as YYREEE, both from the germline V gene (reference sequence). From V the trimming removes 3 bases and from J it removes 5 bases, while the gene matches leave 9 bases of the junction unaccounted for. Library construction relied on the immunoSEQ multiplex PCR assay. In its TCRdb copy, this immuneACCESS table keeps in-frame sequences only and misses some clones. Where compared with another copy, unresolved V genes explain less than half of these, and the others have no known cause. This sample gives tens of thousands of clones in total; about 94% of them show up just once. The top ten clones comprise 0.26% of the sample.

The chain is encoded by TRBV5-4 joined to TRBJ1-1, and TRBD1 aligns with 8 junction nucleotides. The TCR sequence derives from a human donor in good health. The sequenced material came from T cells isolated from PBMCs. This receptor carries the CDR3 CASSSWRTGKTEAFF. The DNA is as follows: TGTGCCAGCAGCTCCTGGAGGACAGGGAAAACTGAAGCTTTCTTT.